The 17 T cell receptor beta chains below all came from one sample that was sequenced in a study of blood T cell repertoires in COVID-19. Data came from immunoSEQ multiplex PCR; TCRdb stores just in-frame clones and leaves some out. This table holds some 200,000 clones, around 92% found once. The sample was PBMCs or T cells enriched from blood (not recorded which). The source of these receptors is a young woman who had recovered from COVID-19.

This sequence joins TRBV6-1 and TRBJ1-5; 10 bases align to TRBD1. CDR3 length: 14 amino acids. Germline CDR1 and CDR2: MNHNS and SASEGT. The ends lost 3 bases at V and 6 bases at J; junction bases unmatched: 2. The CDR3 nucleotides read TGTGCCAGCAGTGAGACAGGGGGCCGTCAGCCCCAGCATTTT. This gives the protein CASSETGGRQPQHF.

The chain uses TRBV4-1 and TRBJ2-7, with TRBD1 matching 12 bases. Germline CDR1 MGHRA, CDR2 YSYEKL. The CDR3 is 17 residues long. The J segment lost 7 bases and the V segment lost 3 bases, leaving 13 bases of the junction unmatched. CDR3 sequence reads: CASSHPRFGTGGEEQYF. Here the CDR3 DNA reads TGCGCCAGCAGCCATCCCCGGTTCGGGACAGGGGGCGAGGAGCAGTACTTC.

This rearrangement joins TRBV27 to TRBJ1-6, with D unclear. The germline V gene has CDR1 MNHEY and CDR2 SMNVEV (reference sequence). This CDR3 region has 15 residues. V was clipped by 5 bases and J by 0 bases, with 8 bases between them. Written as DNA, the CDR3 is TGTGCCAGCAGTCCCCGGGGCTCCTATAATTCACCCCTCCACTTT. Protein sequence: CASSPRGSYNSPLHF.

The rearrangement joins TRBV3-1 (or the pseudogene TRBV3-2) to TRBJ2-3, with 8 bases fitting TRBD1. CDR3 size: 16 residues. Germline lookup yields CDR1 LGHDT and CDR2 YNNKEL (reference sequence). Trimming cost V 1 base and J 3 bases; bases outside gene matches: 6. CDR3 loop: CASSQAGQVYTDTQYF. In DNA form, the CDR3 reads TGTGCCAGCAGCCAAGCGGGACAGGTTTATACAGATACGCAGTATTTT.

This clone was found a few times. The chain recombines TRBV5-5 with TRBJ1-1; D unclear. From germline, CDR1 is SGHKS and CDR2 YYEKEE (reference sequence). The V end lost 0 bases, the J end lost 1 base, and 4 bases lay between the germline ends. CDR3 size: 13 residues. CDR3 amino acids: CASSLERNTEAFF. CDR3 DNA sequence: TGTGCCAGCAGCTTGGAGAGGAACACTGAAGCTTTCTTT.

The chain recombines TRBV11-2 with TRBJ2-5, with a tentative D call TRBD1 (5 bases). CDR1 SGHAT and CDR2 FQNNGV come from the germline V gene. V was pared by 4 bases and J by 5 bases, with 11 bases between. The CDR3 covers 13 residues. CDR3: CASSYRGRETQYF. Here the CDR3 DNA reads TGTGCCAGCAGCTATAGGGGTCGGGAGACCCAGTACTTC.

This clone is a singleton in its sample. This rearrangement joins TRBV11-3 to TRBJ2-5; D is undetermined. V was clipped by 0 bases and J by 3 bases, with 8 bases between them. This CDR3 has 14 residues. The germline CDR1 and CDR2 sequences are SGHNT and YENEEA. The CDR3 region has the DNA TGTGCCAGCAGCTTAGATACCGCAGAAGAGACCCAGTACTTC. The encoded protein is CASSLDTAEETQYF.

V is TRBV4-1 and J is TRBJ1-1; D is uncertain. CDR3 size: 17 residues. Looked up from germline, CDR1 is MGHRA and CDR2 is YSYEKL. V lost 4 bases and J 1 base, leaving 19 bases between the germline ends. CDR3 in DNA: TGCGCCAGCAGCCCTTTGAGGACGGGCGGGCGGAACACTGAAGCTTTCTTT. It yields the protein CASSPLRTGGRNTEAFF.

The chain links TRBV3-1 (or the pseudogene TRBV3-2) to TRBJ1-6, with D tentatively TRBD1 (6 bases). This CDR3 contains 15 residues. Looked up from germline, CDR1 is LGHDT and CDR2 is YNNKEL (reference sequence). V dropped 0 bases and J dropped 10 bases, with 13 bases sitting between them. The CDR3 bases are TGTGCCAGCAGCCAAGATGCACAGGGTTACTCACCCCTCCACTTT. Encoded protein: CASSQDAQGYSPLHF.

The chain employs TRBV27 and TRBJ1-4; weak D call: TRBD1 (6 bases). V gave up 11 bases and J gave up 4 bases, with 11 bases separating them. The CDR3 runs 12 residues. The germline gives CDR1 MNHEY, CDR2 SMNVEV (reference sequence). The DNA of the CDR3 is TGTGCCTCGGGACAAGATAATGAAAAACTGTTTTTT. Translating it yields CASGQDNEKLFF. The entire variable domain, with the rest obtained from reference TRBV27 and TRBJ1-4, is as follows: EAQVTQNPRYLITVTGKKLTVTCSQNMNHEYMSWYRQDPGLGLRQIYYSMNVEVTDKGDVPEGYKVSRKEKRNFPLILESPSPNQTSLYFCASGQDNEKLFFGSGTQLSVL.

The rearrangement links TRBV11-2 to TRBJ2-3; possible D gene TRBD2, 5 bases. With 3 bases removed from V and 0 bases from J, the gap between germline ends came to 16 bases. Germline lookup yields CDR1 SGHAT and CDR2 FQNNGV. The CDR3 runs 17 residues. CDR3 bases: TGTGCCAGCAGCTTTCTGGAGGATTACTTCAGCACAGATACGCAGTATTTT. It is translated as CASSFLEDYFSTDTQYF.

This clone was seen just once. CDR3 region: CAGGQYYNEQFF. In DNA form, the CDR3 reads TGTGCCGGCGGACAATACTACAATGAGCAGTTCTTC. The chain carries TRBV30 and TRBJ2-1; D is possibly TRBD1 (5 bases). Germline values: CDR1 GTSNPN, CDR2 SVGIG (reference sequence). The CDR3 spans 12 residues. V was pared by 8 bases and J by 3 bases, with 11 bases between.

This clone has just one count. This chain's CDR3 is CASSFFRADTQYF. In nucleotides, the CDR3 is TGTGCCAGCAGTTTTTTCCGGGCAGATACGCAGTATTTT. V gene TRBV27 combines with J gene TRBJ2-3, with D unclear. This CDR3 has 13 residues. From germline, CDR1 is MNHEY and CDR2 SMNVEV (reference sequence). The V end lost 3 bases, the J end lost 4 bases, and 8 bases lay between the germline ends.

The chain carries TRBV24-1 and TRBJ2-5, with 9 bases matching TRBD1. This CDR3 spans 16 amino acids. The trim removed 3 bases at V and 2 bases at J, leaving 6 bases unmatched. The germline V gene has CDR1 KGHDR and CDR2 SFDVKD. CDR3 coding DNA: TGTGCCACCAGTGATCCGCTAGACAGGGGGCAAGAGACCCAGTACTTC. Translating it yields CATSDPLDRGQETQYF.

The chain recombines TRBV7-9 with TRBJ1-2, with D perhaps matching TRBD1 (6 bases). Trimming left V 1 base short and J 6 bases short, with 12 bases between. The CDR3 sequence is 14 residues long. Germline loops: CDR1 SEHNR, CDR2 FQNEAQ (reference sequence). CDR3 in DNA: TGTGCCAGCAGCTTAGATGGGGGGGCCAATGGCTACACCTTC. It translates to CASSLDGGANGYTF.

The chain uses TRBV27 and TRBJ1-5, with D unclear. Germline V gene sequence: CDR1 MNHEY, CDR2 SMNVEV (reference sequence). CDR3 size: 13 residues. Trimming stripped 6 bases from V and 7 bases from J, with 13 bases between. CDR3 sequence reads: CASSPSVRQPQHF. The DNA for the CDR3 is TGTGCCAGCAGCCCCTCGGTTCGACAGCCCCAGCATTTT.

This chain uses TRBV7-9 with TRBJ1-3, with 10 bases lining up with TRBD1. In germline, CDR1 is SEHNR, CDR2 FQNEAQ (reference sequence). The CDR3 loop spans 14 amino acids. V was clipped by 5 bases and J by 6 bases; unmatched bases: 4. Written as DNA, the CDR3 is TGTGCCAGCAGCGGGACAGGGGTTATAAACACCATATATTTT. It is translated as CASSGTGVINTIYF.